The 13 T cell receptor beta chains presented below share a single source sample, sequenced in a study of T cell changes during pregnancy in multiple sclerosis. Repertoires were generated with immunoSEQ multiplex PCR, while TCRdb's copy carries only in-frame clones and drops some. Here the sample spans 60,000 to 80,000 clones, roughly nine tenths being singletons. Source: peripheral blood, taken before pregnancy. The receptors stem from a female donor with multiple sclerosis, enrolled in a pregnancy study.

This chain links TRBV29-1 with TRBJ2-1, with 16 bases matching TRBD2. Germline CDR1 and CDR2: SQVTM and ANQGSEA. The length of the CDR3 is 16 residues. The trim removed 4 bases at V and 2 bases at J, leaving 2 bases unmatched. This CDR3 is CSVVGTSGGAYNEQFF. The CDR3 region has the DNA TGCAGCGTTGTCGGGACTAGCGGGGGGGCCTACAATGAGCAGTTCTTC.

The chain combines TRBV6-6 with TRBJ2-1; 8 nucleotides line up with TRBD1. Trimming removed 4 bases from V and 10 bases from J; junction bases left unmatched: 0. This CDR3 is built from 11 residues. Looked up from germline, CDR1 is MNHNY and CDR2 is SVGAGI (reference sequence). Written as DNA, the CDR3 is TGTGCCAGCAGTTGGACAGGGGAGCAGTTCTTC. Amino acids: CASSWTGEQFF.

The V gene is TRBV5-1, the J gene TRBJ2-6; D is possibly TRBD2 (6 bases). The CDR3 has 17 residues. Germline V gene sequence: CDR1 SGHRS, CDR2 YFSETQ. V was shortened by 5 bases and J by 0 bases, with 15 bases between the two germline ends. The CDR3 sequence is CASSPRGFRSGANVLTF. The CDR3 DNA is TGCGCCAGCAGTCCGCGGGGTTTCCGCTCTGGGGCCAACGTCCTGACTTTC.

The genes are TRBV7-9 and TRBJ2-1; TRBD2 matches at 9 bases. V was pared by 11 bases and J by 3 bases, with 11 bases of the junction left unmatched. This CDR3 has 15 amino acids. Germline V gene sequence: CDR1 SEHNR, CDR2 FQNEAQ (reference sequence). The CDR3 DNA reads TGTGCCCTTGGGCTAGCGGGGCCTTACTACAATGAGCAGTTCTTC. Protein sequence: CALGLAGPYYNEQFF.

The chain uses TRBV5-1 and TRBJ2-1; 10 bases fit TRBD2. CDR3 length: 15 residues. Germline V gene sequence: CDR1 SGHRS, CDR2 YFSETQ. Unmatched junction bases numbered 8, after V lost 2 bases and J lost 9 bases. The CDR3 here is CASSFGTKRGGEQFF. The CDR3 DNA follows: TGCGCCAGCAGCTTCGGGACCAAGCGGGGGGGTGAGCAGTTCTTC.

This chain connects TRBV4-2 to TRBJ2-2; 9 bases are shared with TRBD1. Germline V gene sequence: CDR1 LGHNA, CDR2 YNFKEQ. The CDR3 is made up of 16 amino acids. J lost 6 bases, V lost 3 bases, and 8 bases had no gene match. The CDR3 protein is CASSQTGTGMSGELFF. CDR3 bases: TGTGCCAGCAGCCAGACCGGGACAGGGATGTCCGGGGAGCTGTTTTTT.

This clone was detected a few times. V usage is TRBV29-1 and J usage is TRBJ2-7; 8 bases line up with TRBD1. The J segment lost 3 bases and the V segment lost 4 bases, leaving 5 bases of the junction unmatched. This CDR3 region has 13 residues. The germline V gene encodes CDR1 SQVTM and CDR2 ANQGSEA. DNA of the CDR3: TGCAGCGTTGTACAACAGGGGGGCTACGAGCAGTACTTC. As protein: CSVVQQGGYEQYF.

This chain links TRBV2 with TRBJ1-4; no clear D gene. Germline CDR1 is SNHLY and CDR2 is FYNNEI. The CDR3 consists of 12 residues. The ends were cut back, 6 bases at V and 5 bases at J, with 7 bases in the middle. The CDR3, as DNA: TGTGCCAGCAGGGAGCTGAATGAAAAACTGTTTTTT. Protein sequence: CASRELNEKLFF.

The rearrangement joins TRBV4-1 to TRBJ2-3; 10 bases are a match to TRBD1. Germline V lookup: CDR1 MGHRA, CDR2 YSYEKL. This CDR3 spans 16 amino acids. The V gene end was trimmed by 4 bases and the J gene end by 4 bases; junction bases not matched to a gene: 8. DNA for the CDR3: TGCGCCAGCAGCCCCGGGACAGGGGTTGGGGCAGATACGCAGTATTTT. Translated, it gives CASSPGTGVGADTQYF.

As DNA, the CDR3 is TGCGCCAGCAGCCAGCAGGGGGCTATAGATACGCAGTATTTT. Residues: CASSQQGAIDTQYF. This rearrangement joins TRBV4-1 to TRBJ2-3; 8 bases align to TRBD1. Germline V gives CDR1 MGHRA, CDR2 YSYEKL. With V trimmed by 3 bases and J by 5 bases, 4 bases remained unmatched. This CDR3 is built from 14 residues.

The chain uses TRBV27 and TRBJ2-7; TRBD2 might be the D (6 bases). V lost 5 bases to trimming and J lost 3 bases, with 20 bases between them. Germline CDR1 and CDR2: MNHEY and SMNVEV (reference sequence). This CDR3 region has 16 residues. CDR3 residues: CASSRPPGGSNYEQYF. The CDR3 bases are TGTGCCAGCAGTCGCCCCCCTGGGGGGTCCAACTACGAGCAGTACTTC.

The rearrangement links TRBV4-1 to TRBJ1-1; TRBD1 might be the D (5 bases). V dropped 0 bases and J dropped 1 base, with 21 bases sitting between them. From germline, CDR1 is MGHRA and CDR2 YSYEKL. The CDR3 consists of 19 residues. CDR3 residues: CASSQEWGSSGGRNTEAFF. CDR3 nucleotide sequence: TGCGCCAGCAGCCAAGAATGGGGTAGTAGCGGGGGGAGGAACACTGAAGCTTTCTTT.

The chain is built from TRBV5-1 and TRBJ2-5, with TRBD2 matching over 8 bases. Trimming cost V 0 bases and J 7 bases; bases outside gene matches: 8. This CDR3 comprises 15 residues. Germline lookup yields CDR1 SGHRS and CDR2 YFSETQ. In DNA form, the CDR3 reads TGCGCCAGCAGCTTGGCCGGGAGGGAGCGGGGGACCCAGTACTTC. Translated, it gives CASSLAGRERGTQYF.